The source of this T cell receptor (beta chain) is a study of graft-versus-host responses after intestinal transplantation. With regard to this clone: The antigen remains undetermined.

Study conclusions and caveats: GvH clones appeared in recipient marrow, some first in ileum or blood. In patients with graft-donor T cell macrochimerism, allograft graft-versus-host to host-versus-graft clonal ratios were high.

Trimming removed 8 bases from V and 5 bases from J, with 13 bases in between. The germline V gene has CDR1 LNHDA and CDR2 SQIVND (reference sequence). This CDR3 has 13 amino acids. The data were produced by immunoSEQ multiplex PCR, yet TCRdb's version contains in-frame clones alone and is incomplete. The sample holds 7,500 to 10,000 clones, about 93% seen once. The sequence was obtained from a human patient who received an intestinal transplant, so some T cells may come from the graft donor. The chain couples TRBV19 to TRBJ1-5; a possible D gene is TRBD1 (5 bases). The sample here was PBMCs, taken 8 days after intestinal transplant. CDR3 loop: CASRDATYQPQHF. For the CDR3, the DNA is TGTGCCAGTCGGGACGCAACGTATCAGCCCCAGCATTTT.